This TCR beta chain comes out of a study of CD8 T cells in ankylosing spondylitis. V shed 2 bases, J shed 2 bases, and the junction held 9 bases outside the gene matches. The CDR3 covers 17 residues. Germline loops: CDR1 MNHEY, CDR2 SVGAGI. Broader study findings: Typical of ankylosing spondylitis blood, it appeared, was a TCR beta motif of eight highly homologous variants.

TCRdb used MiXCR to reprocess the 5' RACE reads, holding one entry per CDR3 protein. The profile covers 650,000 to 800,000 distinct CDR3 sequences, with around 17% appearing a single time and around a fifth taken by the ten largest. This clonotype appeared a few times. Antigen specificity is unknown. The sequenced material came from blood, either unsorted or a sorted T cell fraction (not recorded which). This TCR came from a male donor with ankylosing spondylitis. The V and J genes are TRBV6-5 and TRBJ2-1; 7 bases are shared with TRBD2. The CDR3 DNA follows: TGTGCCAGCAGTTACAACGGAGGCGGGGGAACCTACAATGAGCAGTTCTTC. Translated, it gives CASSYNGGGGTYNEQFF.